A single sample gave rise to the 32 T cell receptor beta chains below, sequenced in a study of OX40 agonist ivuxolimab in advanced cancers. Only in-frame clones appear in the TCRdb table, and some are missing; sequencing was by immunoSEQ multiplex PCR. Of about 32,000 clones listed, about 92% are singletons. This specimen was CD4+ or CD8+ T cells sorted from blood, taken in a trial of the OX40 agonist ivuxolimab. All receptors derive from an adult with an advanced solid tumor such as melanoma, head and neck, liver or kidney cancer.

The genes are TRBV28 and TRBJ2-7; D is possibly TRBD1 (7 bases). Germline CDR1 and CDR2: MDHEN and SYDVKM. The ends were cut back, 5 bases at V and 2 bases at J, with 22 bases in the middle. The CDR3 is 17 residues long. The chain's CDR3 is CASSLYPGGGKPYEQYF. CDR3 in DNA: TGTGCCAGCAGTCTATACCCCGGAGGGGGCAAGCCCTACGAGCAGTACTTC.

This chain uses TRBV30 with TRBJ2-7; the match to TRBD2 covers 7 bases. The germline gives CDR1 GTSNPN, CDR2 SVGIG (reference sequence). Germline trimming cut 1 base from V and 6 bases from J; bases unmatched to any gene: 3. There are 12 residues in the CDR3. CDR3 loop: CAWSAAGVEQYF. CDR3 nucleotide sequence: TGTGCCTGGAGTGCGGCGGGAGTCGAGCAGTACTTC.

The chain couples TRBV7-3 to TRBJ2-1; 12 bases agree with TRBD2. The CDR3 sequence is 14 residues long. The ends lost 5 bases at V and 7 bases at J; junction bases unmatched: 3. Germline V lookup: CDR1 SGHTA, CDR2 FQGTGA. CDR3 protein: CASSLGTSGNEQFF. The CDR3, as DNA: TGTGCCAGCAGCCTTGGGACTAGCGGGAATGAGCAGTTCTTC. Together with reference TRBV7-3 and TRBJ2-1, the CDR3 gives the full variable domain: GAGVSQTPSNKVTEKGKYVELRCDPISGHTALYWYRQSLGQGPEFLIYFQGTGAADDSGLPNDRFFAVRPEGSVSTLKIQRTERGDSAVYLCASSLGTSGNEQFFGPGTRLTVL.

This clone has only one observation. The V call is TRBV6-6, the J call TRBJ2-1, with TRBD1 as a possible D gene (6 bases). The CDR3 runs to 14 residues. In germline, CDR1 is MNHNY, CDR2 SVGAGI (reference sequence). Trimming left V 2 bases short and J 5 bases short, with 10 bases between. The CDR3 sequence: CASSYGDTNNEQFF. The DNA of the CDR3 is TGTGCCAGCAGTTACGGGGACACGAACAATGAGCAGTTCTTC.

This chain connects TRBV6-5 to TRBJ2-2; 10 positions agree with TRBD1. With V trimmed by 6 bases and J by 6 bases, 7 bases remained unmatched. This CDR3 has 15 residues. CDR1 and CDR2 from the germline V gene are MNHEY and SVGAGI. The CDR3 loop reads CASSPGQGGSGELFF. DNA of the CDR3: TGTGCCAGCAGCCCCGGACAGGGGGGATCCGGGGAGCTGTTTTTT.

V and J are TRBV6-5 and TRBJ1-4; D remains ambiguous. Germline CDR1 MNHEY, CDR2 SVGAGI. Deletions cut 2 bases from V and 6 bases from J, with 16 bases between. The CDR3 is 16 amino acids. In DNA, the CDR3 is TGTGCCAGCAGTTACCGTCCCTGGAGGACTGATGAAAAACTGTTTTTT. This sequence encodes CASSYRPWRTDEKLFF.

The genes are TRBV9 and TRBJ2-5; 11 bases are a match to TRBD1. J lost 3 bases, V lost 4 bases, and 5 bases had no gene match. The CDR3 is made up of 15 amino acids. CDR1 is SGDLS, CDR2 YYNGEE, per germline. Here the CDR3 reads CASSLGTGGKETQYF. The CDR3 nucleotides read TGTGCCAGCAGCCTTGGGACAGGGGGAAAAGAGACCCAGTACTTC.

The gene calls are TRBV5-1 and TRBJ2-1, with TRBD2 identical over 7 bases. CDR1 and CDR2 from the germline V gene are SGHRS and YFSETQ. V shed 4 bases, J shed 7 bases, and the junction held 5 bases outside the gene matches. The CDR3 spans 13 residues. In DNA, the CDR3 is TGCGCCAGCAGCCCCGGACTAGTTAATGAGCAGTTCTTC. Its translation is CASSPGLVNEQFF.

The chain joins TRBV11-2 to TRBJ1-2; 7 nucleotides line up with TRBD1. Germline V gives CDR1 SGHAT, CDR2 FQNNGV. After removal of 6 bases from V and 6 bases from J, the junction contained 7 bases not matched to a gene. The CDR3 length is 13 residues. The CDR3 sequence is CASRPGQYDGYTF. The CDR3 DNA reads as TGTGCCAGCAGACCGGGACAGTATGATGGCTACACCTTC.

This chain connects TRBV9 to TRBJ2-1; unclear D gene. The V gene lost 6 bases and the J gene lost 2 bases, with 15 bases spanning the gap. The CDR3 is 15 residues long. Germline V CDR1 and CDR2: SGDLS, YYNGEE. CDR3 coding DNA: TGTGCCAGCACTCTAAAGGGTAAGGCCTACAATGAGCAGTTCTTC. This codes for CASTLKGKAYNEQFF.

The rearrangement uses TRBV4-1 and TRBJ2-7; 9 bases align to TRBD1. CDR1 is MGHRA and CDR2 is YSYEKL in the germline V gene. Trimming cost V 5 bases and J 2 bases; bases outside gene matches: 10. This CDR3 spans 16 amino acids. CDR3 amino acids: CASSLPFGQGTYEQYF. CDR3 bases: TGCGCCAGCAGCTTGCCCTTCGGACAGGGGACCTACGAGCAGTACTTC.

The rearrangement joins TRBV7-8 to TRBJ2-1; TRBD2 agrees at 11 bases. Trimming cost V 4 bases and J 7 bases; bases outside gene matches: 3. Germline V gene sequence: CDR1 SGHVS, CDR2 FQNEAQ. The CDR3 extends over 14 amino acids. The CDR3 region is CASSSLAGANEQFF. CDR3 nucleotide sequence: TGTGCCAGCAGCTCACTAGCGGGAGCGAATGAGCAGTTCTTC.

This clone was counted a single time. The CDR3 spells CASSFTGVGTEAFF. Here the CDR3 DNA reads TGTGCCAGCAGTTTTACAGGGGTAGGTACTGAAGCTTTCTTT. V and J are TRBV5-5 and TRBJ1-1, with TRBD1 identical over 7 bases. V was pared by 5 bases and J by 5 bases, with 9 bases of the junction left unmatched. Germline CDR1 and CDR2: SGHKS and YYEKEE (reference sequence). The CDR3 is 14 amino acids.

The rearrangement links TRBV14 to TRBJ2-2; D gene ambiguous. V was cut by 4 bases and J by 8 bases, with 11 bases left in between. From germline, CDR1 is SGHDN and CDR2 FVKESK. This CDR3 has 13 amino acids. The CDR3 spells CASSPNYPGELFF. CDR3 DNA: TGTGCCAGCAGCCCAAATTACCCGGGGGAGCTGTTTTTT.

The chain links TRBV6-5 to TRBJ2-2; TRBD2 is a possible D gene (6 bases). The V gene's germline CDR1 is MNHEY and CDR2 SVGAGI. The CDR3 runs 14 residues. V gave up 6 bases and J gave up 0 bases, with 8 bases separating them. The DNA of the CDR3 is TGTGCCAGCAGCCAGCGGGCGAACACCGGGGAGCTGTTTTTT. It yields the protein CASSQRANTGELFF.

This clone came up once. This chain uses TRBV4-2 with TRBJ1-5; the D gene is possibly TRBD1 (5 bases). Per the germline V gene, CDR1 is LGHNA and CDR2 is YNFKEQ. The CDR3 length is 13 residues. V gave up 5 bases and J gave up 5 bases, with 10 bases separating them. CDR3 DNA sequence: TGTGCCAGCAGCTCCAGGGTAGATCAGCCCCAGCATTTT. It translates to CASSSRVDQPQHF.

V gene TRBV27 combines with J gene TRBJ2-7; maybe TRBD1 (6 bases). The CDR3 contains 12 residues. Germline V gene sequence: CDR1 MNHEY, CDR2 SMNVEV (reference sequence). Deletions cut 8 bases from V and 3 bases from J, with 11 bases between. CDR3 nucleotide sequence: TGTGCCAGCGGGGGCGGATTCTACGAGCAGTACTTC. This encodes CASGGGFYEQYF.

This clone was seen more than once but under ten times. The CDR3 DNA follows: TGTGCCAGCAGGAAAGGGACTAGCGGGAGGAGCGAGCAGTACTTC. It yields the protein CASRKGTSGRSEQYF. The chain joins TRBV7-3 to TRBJ2-7; 15 bases fit TRBD2. The length of the CDR3 is 15 residues. Germline V gene lookup returns CDR1 SGHTA and CDR2 FQGTGA. Trimming removed 6 bases from V and 6 bases from J; junction bases left unmatched: 6.

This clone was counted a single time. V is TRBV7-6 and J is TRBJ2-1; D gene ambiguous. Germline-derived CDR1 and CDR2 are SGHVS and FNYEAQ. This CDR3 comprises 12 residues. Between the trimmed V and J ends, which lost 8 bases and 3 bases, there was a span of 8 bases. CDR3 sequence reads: CASGSSYNEQFF. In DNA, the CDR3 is TGTGCCAGCGGGTCTAGCTACAATGAGCAGTTCTTC.

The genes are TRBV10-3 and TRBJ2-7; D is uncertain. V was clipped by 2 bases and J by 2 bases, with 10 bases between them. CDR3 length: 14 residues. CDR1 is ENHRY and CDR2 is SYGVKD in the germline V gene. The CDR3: CAISEDNRPYEQYF. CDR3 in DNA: TGTGCCATCAGTGAGGACAACCGGCCCTACGAGCAGTACTTC.

Here the CDR3 DNA reads TGTGCCAGCCATGCTGGGGGAGCCATGGGGGACATTCAGTACTTC. It yields the protein CASHAGGAMGDIQYF. The chain joins TRBV11-2 to TRBJ2-4, with D perhaps given as TRBD1 or TRBD2 (5 bases each). The CDR3 contains 15 residues. Germline V gene lookup returns CDR1 SGHAT and CDR2 FQNNGV. Trimming cost V 8 bases and J 8 bases, with 22 bases left between them.

CDR3 DNA: TGCGCCAGCAGCCAAGATCGTCAAAACACAGATACGCAGTATTTT. Translation: CASSQDRQNTDTQYF. The chain combines TRBV4-1 with TRBJ2-3; D is unresolved. The CDR3 runs 15 residues. Between the trimmed V and J ends, which lost 0 bases and 2 bases, there was a span of 9 bases. Germline-derived CDR1 and CDR2 are MGHRA and YSYEKL.

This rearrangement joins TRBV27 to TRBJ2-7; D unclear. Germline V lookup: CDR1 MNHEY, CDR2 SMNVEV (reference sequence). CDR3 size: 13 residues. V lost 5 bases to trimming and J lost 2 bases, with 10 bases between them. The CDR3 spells CASSPLTAYEQYF. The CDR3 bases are TGTGCCAGCAGTCCGCTCACCGCCTACGAGCAGTACTTC.

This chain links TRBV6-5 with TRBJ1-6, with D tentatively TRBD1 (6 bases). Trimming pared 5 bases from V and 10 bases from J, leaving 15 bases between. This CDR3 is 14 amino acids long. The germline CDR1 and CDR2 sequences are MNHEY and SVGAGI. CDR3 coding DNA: TGTGCCAGCAGTAAGGAAGAGGGGGGATCACCCCTCCACTTT. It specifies CASSKEEGGSPLHF.

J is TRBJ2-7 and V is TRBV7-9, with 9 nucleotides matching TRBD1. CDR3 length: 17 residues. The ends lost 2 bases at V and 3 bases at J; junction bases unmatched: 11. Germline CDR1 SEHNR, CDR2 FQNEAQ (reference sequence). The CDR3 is CASSLPSTGTGIYEQYF. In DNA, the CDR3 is TGTGCCAGCAGCTTACCCTCCACCGGGACAGGGATCTACGAGCAGTACTTC.

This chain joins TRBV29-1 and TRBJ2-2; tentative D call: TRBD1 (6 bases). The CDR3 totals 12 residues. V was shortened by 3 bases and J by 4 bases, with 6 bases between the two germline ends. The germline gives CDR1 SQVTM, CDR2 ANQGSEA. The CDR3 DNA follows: TGCAGCGTTGAGACAGGCACCGGGGAGCTGTTTTTT. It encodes CSVETGTGELFF.

The CDR3 DNA follows: TGTGCCAGCAGCCTCCCATTTAGCGGGAGGCCCTCCTACGAGCAGTACTTC. This sequence encodes CASSLPFSGRPSYEQYF. The chain is built from TRBV11-2 and TRBJ2-7; 10 bases are a match to TRBD2. In germline, CDR1 is SGHAT, CDR2 FQNNGV. The CDR3 contains 17 residues. Germline trimming cut 5 bases from V and 0 bases from J; bases unmatched to any gene: 10.

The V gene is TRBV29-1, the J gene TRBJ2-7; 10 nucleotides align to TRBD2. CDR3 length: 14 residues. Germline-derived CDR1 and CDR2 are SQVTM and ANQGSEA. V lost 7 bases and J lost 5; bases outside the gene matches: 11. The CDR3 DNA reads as TGCAGCGCCCAAGCGGGAGGGCCATCTGACGAGCAGTACTTC. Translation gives CSAQAGGPSDEQYF.

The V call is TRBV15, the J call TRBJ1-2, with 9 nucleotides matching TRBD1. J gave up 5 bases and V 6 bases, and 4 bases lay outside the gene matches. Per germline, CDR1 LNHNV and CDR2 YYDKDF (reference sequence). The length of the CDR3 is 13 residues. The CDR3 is CATRDRGEYGYTF. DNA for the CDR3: TGTGCCACCAGGGACAGGGGCGAATATGGCTACACCTTC.

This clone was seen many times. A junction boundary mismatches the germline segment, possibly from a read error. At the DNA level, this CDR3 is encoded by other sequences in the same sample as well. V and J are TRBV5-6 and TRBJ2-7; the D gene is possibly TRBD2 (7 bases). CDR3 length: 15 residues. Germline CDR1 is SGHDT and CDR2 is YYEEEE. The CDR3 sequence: CARSWGLAGAGEQYF. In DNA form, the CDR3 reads TGTGCCCGCAGCTGGGGACTCGCGGGGGCGGGGGAGCAGTACTTC.

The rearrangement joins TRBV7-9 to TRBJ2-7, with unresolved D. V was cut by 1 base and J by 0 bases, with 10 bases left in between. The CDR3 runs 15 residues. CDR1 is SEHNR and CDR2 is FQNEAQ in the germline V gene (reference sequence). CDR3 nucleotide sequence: TGTGCCAGCAGCTTAGTATTCCCGACCTCCTACGAGCAGTACTTC. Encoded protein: CASSLVFPTSYEQYF.

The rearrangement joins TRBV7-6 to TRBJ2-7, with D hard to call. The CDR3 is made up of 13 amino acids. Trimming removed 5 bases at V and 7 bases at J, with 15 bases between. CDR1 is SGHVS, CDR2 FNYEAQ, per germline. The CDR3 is CASSPGPNEEQYF. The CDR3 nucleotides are TGTGCCAGCAGCCCGGGTCCAAACGAGGAGCAGTACTTC. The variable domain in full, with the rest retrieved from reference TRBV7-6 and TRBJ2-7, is GAGVSQSPRYKVTKRGQDVALRCDPISGHVSLYWYRQALGQGPEFLTYFNYEAQQDKSGLPNDRFSAERPEGSISTLTIQRTEQRDSAMYRCASSPGPNEEQYFGPGTRLTVT.